This T cell receptor beta chain comes out of a study of graft-versus-host responses after intestinal transplantation. Germline V gene lookup returns CDR1 SGHAT and CDR2 FQNNGV. V lost 1 base and J 4 bases, leaving 16 bases between the germline ends. This CDR3 is 16 amino acids long. The repertoire was sequenced with immunoSEQ multiplex PCR; TCRdb's copy has only in-frame clones and lacks some. The sample includes roughly 20,000 clones, around 72% seen only once; the top ten take approximately 7.9%. Graft tissue processing released intraepithelial and lamina propria lymphocytes. Notes on this clone: Its antigen is unknown.

Study findings and constraints: Early after transplant, HvG clones declined as circulating GvH clones peaked. Ileal or blood samples showed some GvH clones first, and such clones were also found in recipient marrow.

The source of this sequence is a human patient who received an intestinal transplant, so some T cells may come from the graft donor. The chain is built from TRBV11-2 and TRBJ2-5; D might be TRBD2 (6 bases). Sequenced here: ileum tissue, sampled around 20 days after intestinal transplant. For the CDR3, the DNA is TGTGCCAGCAGCTTAGGCGGGACCCATTGGGGAGAGACCCAGTACTTC. It specifies CASSLGGTHWGETQYF.